The 26 T cell receptor beta chains below all came from one sample that was sequenced in a study of neoadjuvant nivolumab and ipilimumab in lung cancer. Repertoires were generated with immunoSEQ multiplex PCR, while TCRdb's copy carries only in-frame clones and drops some. The data show some 43,000 clones, with roughly 91% seen just once and around 3.8% held by the top ten. This specimen consisted of blood, obtained before neoadjuvant nivolumab, alone or with ipilimumab. The receptors were sampled from an adult with non-small cell lung cancer. Some clones in this sample may be carry-over from other donors' samples.

This rearrangement joins TRBV4-2 to TRBJ2-2, with no clear D. CDR1 LGHNA and CDR2 YNFKEQ come from the germline V gene. The CDR3 spans 15 residues. Deletions cut 1 base from V and 1 base from J, with 7 bases between. CDR3 sequence reads: CASSQGAGNTGELFF. CDR3 coding DNA: TGTGCCAGCAGCCAAGGGGCCGGGAACACCGGGGAGCTGTTTTTT.

The rearrangement links TRBV20-1 to TRBJ1-1; no reliable D call. The CDR3 is 11 residues long. Trimming took off 0 bases at V and 11 bases at J, with 10 bases between the two ends. CDR1 is DFQATT and CDR2 is SNEGSKA in the germline V gene (reference sequence). As DNA, the CDR3 is TGCAGTGCTAGAGATCCGGCGAGCGCTTTCTTT. Translation: CSARDPASAFF.

The V call is TRBV11-2, the J call TRBJ1-1; D call uncertain. The CDR3 consists of 13 residues. The V end lost 5 bases, the J end lost 6 bases, and 13 bases lay between the germline ends. Germline-derived CDR1 and CDR2 are SGHAT and FQNNGV. For the CDR3, the DNA is TGTGCCAGCAGCCCCCTCGGAGTCTCTGAAGCTTTCTTT. It yields the protein CASSPLGVSEAFF. The variable domain in full, completed from reference TRBV11-2 and TRBJ1-1, reads EAGVAQSPRYKIIEKRQSVAFWCNPISGHATLYWYQQILGQGPKLLIQFQNNGVVDDSQLPKDRFSAERLKGVDSTLKIQPAKLEDSAVYLCASSPLGVSEAFFGQGTRLTVV.

This clone was recorded a few times. The V gene is TRBV7-2, the J gene TRBJ2-1, with 7 bases identical to TRBD1. The V segment lost 0 bases and the J segment 9 bases; nucleotides outside the gene matches: 5. Looked up from germline, CDR1 is SGHTA and CDR2 is FQGNSA. The CDR3 covers 14 residues. Written as DNA, the CDR3 is TGTGCCAGCAGCTTAGCTAAGGGGGCAGGTGAGCAGTTCTTC. Translated, it gives CASSLAKGAGEQFF.

V is TRBV9 and J is TRBJ2-1; a possible D gene is TRBD2 (6 bases). The CDR3 consists of 15 residues. The germline CDR1 and CDR2 sequences are SGDLS and YYNGEE. Trimming took 3 bases from V and 0 from J, leaving 10 bases between them. The CDR3 DNA reads TGTGCCAGCAGCGCGGAGGGCCTCTCCTACAATGAGCAGTTCTTC. Its protein is CASSAEGLSYNEQFF.

CDR3 coding DNA: TGTGCCAGCAGCTTACTCGGGGGGGCCATCGGGGAGCTGTTTTTT. Translation: CASSLLGGAIGELFF. This sequence joins TRBV11-2 and TRBJ2-2; 8 positions match TRBD2. The germline CDR1 and CDR2 sequences are SGHAT and FQNNGV. This CDR3 comprises 15 residues. Trimming at V came to 2 bases and at J to 7 bases, leaving 6 bases not matched to a gene.

The chain employs TRBV6-1 and TRBJ2-1; D call uncertain. This CDR3 has 11 residues. Germline V CDR1 and CDR2: MNHNS, SASEGT. V dropped 2 bases and J dropped 6 bases, with 2 bases sitting between them. CDR3 loop: CASSEPNEQFF. CDR3 nucleotides: TGTGCCAGCAGTGAACCCAATGAGCAGTTCTTC.

V usage is TRBV6-5 and J usage is TRBJ1-1; D call uncertain. In germline, CDR1 is MNHEY, CDR2 SVGAGI. This CDR3 is 15 amino acids long. Deletions cut 2 bases from V and 5 bases from J, with 15 bases between. The CDR3 DNA follows: TGTGCCAGCAGTTACCACCCTCGGGGTTGGACTGAAGCTTTCTTT. This gives the protein CASSYHPRGWTEAFF.

Here the CDR3 reads CASARWRGLNTEAFF. The CDR3 nucleotides are TGTGCCAGCGCTCGCTGGCGAGGACTGAACACTGAAGCTTTCTTT. The J gene is TRBJ1-1, the V gene TRBV7-9; no clear D gene. There are 15 residues in the CDR3. CDR1 is SEHNR and CDR2 is FQNEAQ in the germline V gene (reference sequence). V was shortened by 8 bases and J by 0 bases, with 16 bases between the two germline ends.

This rearrangement joins TRBV2 to TRBJ1-4; D not certain. Per germline, CDR1 SNHLY and CDR2 FYNNEI. V lost 4 bases and J lost 7, with 4 bases in between. The CDR3 runs 11 residues. Here the CDR3 reads CASSVSEKLFF. As DNA, the CDR3 is TGTGCCAGCAGTGTTAGTGAAAAACTGTTTTTT.

The chain combines TRBV5-5 with TRBJ1-1; D unresolved. This CDR3 is 13 amino acids long. Germline V CDR1 and CDR2: SGHKS, YYEKEE (reference sequence). The V and J ends lost 4 bases and 8 bases respectively, with 15 bases between them. The DNA for the CDR3 is TGTGCCAGCAGCCCGGTCACTTTGGGAGAAGCTTTCTTT. Protein product: CASSPVTLGEAFF.

This chain links TRBV7-8 with TRBJ1-2; D is uncertain. Germline V gene sequence: CDR1 SGHVS, CDR2 FQNEAQ. The V end lost 0 bases, the J end lost 5 bases, and 16 bases lay between the germline ends. CDR3 length equals 16 residues. Here the CDR3 reads CASSLAEGTRSYGYTF. CDR3 coding DNA: TGTGCCAGCAGCTTAGCGGAGGGCACCAGAAGTTATGGCTACACCTTC.

The chain recombines TRBV6-5 with TRBJ2-1; 9 nucleotides agree with TRBD2. V gave up 5 bases and J gave up 6 bases; unmatched junction bases: 5. The CDR3 consists of 14 residues. The V gene's germline CDR1 is MNHEY and CDR2 SVGAGI. CDR3: CASSPSGVVNEQFF. CDR3 nucleotide sequence: TGTGCCAGCAGTCCTAGCGGGGTCGTCAATGAGCAGTTCTTC.

This clone appeared a single time. This rearrangement joins TRBV5-6 to TRBJ2-4, with 13 bases fitting TRBD2. Germline V lookup: CDR1 SGHDT, CDR2 YYEEEE. Losses at the gene ends were 7 bases for V and 7 bases for J; bases not matched to a gene: 5. The CDR3 has 14 residues. CDR3 sequence: CASGLAGDLNIQYF. The CDR3 DNA reads TGTGCCAGCGGACTAGCGGGAGACTTGAACATTCAGTACTTC.

This chain links TRBV4-3 with TRBJ2-5; perhaps TRBD1 as D (6 bases). This CDR3 comprises 14 residues. Trimming removed 5 bases at V and 5 bases at J, with 15 bases between. Germline V CDR1 and CDR2: LGHNA, YSLEER. CDR3 in DNA: TGCGCCAGCAGCTTAAGCAGGGGATCGGAGACCCAGTACTTC. Encoded protein: CASSLSRGSETQYF.

The chain has TRBV18 and TRBJ1-1; a possible D gene is TRBD1 (5 bases). Germline V lookup: CDR1 KGHSH, CDR2 LQKENI. Trimming stripped 0 bases from V and 4 bases from J, with 12 bases between. CDR3 size: 15 residues. CDR3 nucleotide sequence: TGTGCCAGCTCACCACCGTCGACGAGGGGCACTGAAGCTTTCTTT. Translating it yields CASSPPSTRGTEAFF.

The J gene is TRBJ1-2, the V gene TRBV30, with 7 nucleotides matching TRBD1. The junction had 10 bases not matched to a gene; V was cut back by 0 bases and J by 6 bases. Germline V CDR1 and CDR2: GTSNPN, SVGIG (reference sequence). This CDR3 has 15 amino acids. The CDR3 reads CAWSVSLGGPDGYTF. The DNA of the CDR3 is TGTGCCTGGAGTGTATCTCTAGGGGGCCCTGATGGCTACACCTTC.

The V call is TRBV5-1, the J call TRBJ1-4; no clear D. Germline V lookup: CDR1 SGHRS, CDR2 YFSETQ. V lost 0 bases and J lost 8, with 8 bases in between. CDR3 length: 13 residues. The CDR3 sequence is CASSLGDGEKLFF. The CDR3 DNA follows: TGCGCCAGCAGCTTGGGCGACGGGGAAAAACTGTTTTTT.

The genes are TRBV6-1 and TRBJ2-7, with 11 bases aligning to TRBD1. Germline values: CDR1 MNHNS, CDR2 SASEGT. This CDR3 contains 14 residues. J gave up 3 bases and V 10 bases, and 8 bases lay outside the gene matches. The CDR3 bases are TGTGCCACCATAAAGGGACAGGGGGGCTACGAGCAGTACTTC. Encoded protein: CATIKGQGGYEQYF.

This clone has only one observation. The chain is built from TRBV11-2 and TRBJ2-7; TRBD1 matches at 9 bases. From germline, CDR1 is SGHAT and CDR2 FQNNGV. CDR3 length equals 14 residues. V shed 6 bases and J 3 bases; nucleotides not matched to a gene: 6. The CDR3 region is CASSPRDRDYEQYF. The CDR3 nucleotides are TGTGCCAGCAGTCCCCGGGACAGGGACTACGAGCAGTACTTC. Variable domain in full (rest from reference TRBV11-2 and TRBJ2-7): EAGVAQSPRYKIIEKRQSVAFWCNPISGHATLYWYQQILGQGPKLLIQFQNNGVVDDSQLPKDRFSAERLKGVDSTLKIQPAKLEDSAVYLCASSPRDRDYEQYFGPGTRLTVT.

Turning to this clone: This same CDR3 is encoded by further DNA sequences in the sample. J is TRBJ2-7 and V is TRBV29-1, with 11 bases identical to TRBD1. V lost 3 bases, J lost 2 bases, and 0 bases stayed unmatched. From germline, CDR1 is SQVTM and CDR2 ANQGSEA. This CDR3 is 13 amino acids long. CDR3 loop: CSVEGQGAYEQYF. As DNA, the CDR3 is TGCAGCGTTGAGGGACAGGGGGCCTACGAGCAGTACTTC.

This chain uses TRBV10-3 with TRBJ2-2, with D hard to call. Germline CDR1 reads ENHRY; CDR2 reads SYGVKD. V lost 0 bases and J lost 5, with 7 bases in between. The CDR3 is 14 residues long. The CDR3 region is CAISESFGTGELFF. In nucleotides, the CDR3 is TGTGCCATCAGTGAGTCGTTTGGGACCGGGGAGCTGTTTTTT.

The chain has TRBV5-1 and TRBJ2-5; D not resolved. CDR1 and CDR2 from the germline V gene are SGHRS and YFSETQ. The CDR3 sequence is 12 residues long. V lost 5 bases to trimming and J lost 4 bases, with 9 bases between them. In DNA form, the CDR3 reads TGCGCCAGCAGTCAGATCGGAGAGACCCAGTACTTC. Translated: CASSQIGETQYF.

This rearrangement joins TRBV7-6 to TRBJ1-1; D unresolved. Trimming stripped 0 bases from V and 2 bases from J, with 13 bases between. This CDR3 is built from 16 residues. Per the germline V gene, CDR1 is SGHVS and CDR2 is FNYEAQ. CDR3: CASSLAVPGTNTEAFF. CDR3 bases: TGTGCCAGCAGCTTAGCGGTCCCGGGAACTAACACTGAAGCTTTCTTT.

J is TRBJ2-7 and V is TRBV18; weak D call: TRBD2 (5 bases). Germline assignment: CDR1 KGHSH and CDR2 LQKENI. The CDR3 extends over 15 amino acids. V was trimmed by 2 bases and J by 0 bases, leaving 11 bases between them. CDR3 sequence: CASSPWSGSSYEQYF. The CDR3 DNA sequence: TGTGCCAGCTCACCATGGAGCGGAAGCTCCTACGAGCAGTACTTC. The full variable domain, rest sourced from reference TRBV18 and TRBJ2-7, is NAGVMQNPRHLVRRRGQEARLRCSPMKGHSHVYWYRQLPEEGLKFMVYLQKENIIDESGMPKERFSAEFPKEGPSILRIQQVVRGDSAAYFCASSPWSGSSYEQYFGPGTRLTVT.

The V and J genes are TRBV5-1 and TRBJ2-1; 8 bases match TRBD2. In germline, CDR1 is SGHRS, CDR2 YFSETQ. Trimming took 4 bases from V and 2 from J; bases not matched to a gene: 11. There are 17 residues in the CDR3. CDR3 amino acids: CASSPTWIAGPYNEQFF. The DNA for the CDR3 is TGCGCCAGCAGCCCGACCTGGATAGCGGGACCCTACAATGAGCAGTTCTTC.